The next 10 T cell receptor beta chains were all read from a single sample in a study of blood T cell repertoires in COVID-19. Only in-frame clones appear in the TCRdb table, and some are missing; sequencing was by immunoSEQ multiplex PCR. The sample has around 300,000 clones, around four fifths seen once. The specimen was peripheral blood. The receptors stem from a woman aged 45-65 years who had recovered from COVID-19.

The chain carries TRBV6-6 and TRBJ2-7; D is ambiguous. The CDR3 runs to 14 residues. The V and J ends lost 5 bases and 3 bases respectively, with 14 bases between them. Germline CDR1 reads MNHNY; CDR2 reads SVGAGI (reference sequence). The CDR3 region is CASSPRSLVYEQYF. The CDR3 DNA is TGTGCCAGCAGTCCACGGTCCCTAGTCTACGAGCAGTACTTC.

The CDR3 DNA sequence: TGTGCCAGCTCACCACCGGCGGGAGTATATGGCTACACCTTC. Protein sequence: CASSPPAGVYGYTF. The V gene is TRBV18, the J gene TRBJ1-2; no firm D call. The V end lost 0 bases, the J end lost 5 bases, and 10 bases lay between the germline ends. This CDR3 is built from 14 residues. Germline CDR1 and CDR2: KGHSH and LQKENI.

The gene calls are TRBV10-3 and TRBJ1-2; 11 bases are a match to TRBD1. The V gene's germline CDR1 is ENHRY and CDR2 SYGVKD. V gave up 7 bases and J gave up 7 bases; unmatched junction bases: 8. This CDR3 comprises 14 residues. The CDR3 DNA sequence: TGTGCCATCAAAACTGGACAGGGGGCGAGTGGCTACACCTTC. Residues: CAIKTGQGASGYTF.

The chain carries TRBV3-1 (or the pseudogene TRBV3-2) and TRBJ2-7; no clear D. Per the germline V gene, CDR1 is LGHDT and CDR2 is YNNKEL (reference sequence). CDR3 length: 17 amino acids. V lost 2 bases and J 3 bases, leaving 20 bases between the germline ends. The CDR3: CASSQTTFQVLLYEQYF. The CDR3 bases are TGTGCCAGCAGCCAAACGACATTCCAGGTTCTCCTCTACGAGCAGTACTTC.

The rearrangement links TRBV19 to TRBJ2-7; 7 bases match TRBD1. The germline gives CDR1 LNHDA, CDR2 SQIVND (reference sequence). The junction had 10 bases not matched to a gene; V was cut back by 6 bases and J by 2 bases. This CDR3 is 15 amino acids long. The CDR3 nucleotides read TGTGCCAGTAGCAGGTCCGGTGGGACAGCCTACGAGCAGTACTTC. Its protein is CASSRSGGTAYEQYF.

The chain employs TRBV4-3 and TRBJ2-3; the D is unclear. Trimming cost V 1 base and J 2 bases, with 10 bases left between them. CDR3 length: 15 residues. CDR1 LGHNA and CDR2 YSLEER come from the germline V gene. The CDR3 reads CASSQVRSYTDTQYF. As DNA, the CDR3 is TGCGCCAGCAGCCAAGTTCGCAGTTACACAGATACGCAGTATTTT.

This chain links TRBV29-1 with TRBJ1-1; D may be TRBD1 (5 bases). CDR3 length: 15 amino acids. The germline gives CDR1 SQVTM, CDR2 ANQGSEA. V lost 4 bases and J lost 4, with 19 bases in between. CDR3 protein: CSVVRGVEISTEAFF. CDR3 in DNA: TGCAGCGTTGTTCGGGGGGTCGAGATAAGCACTGAAGCTTTCTTT.

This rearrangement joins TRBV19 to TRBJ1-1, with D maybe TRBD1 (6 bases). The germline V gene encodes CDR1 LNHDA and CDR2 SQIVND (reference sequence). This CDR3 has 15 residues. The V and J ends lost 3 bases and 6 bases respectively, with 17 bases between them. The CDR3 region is CASSIPERGMAEAFF. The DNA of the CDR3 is TGTGCCAGTAGTATCCCTGAAAGGGGGATGGCTGAAGCTTTCTTT.

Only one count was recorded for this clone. CDR3 amino acids: CATSQAGGPQETQYF. The CDR3 DNA reads TGTGCCACCAGTCAGGCAGGGGGCCCTCAAGAGACCCAGTACTTC. This chain links TRBV24-1 with TRBJ2-5, with TRBD1 matching over 8 bases. Germline V gene data show CDR1 as KGHDR and CDR2 as SFDVKD. This CDR3 region has 15 residues. Trimming at V came to 6 bases and at J to 2 bases, leaving 7 bases not matched to a gene.

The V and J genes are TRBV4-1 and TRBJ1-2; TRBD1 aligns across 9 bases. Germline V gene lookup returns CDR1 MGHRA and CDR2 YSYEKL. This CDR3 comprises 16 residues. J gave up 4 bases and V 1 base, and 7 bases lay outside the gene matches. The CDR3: CASSQVGTGRLYGYTF. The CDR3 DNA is TGCGCCAGCAGCCAAGTAGGGACAGGGCGGCTCTATGGCTACACCTTC.